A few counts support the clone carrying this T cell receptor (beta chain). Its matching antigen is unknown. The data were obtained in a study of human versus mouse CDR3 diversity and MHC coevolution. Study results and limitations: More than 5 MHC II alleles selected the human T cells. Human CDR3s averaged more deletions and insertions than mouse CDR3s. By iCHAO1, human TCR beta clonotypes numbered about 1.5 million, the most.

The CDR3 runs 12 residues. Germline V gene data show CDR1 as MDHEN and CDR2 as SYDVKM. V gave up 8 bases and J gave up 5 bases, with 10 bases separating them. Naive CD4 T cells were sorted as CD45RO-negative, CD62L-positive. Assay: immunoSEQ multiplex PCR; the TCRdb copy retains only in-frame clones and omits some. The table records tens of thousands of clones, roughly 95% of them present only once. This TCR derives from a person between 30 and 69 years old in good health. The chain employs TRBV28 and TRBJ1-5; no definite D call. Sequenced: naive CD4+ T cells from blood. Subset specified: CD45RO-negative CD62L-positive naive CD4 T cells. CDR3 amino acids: CASRQADQPQHF. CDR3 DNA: TGTGCCAGCCGGCAGGCCGATCAGCCCCAGCATTTT.